Sequencing of this T cell receptor (beta chain) was carried out in a study of cytomegalovirus exposure and HLA in healthy donors. General study points: The authors later linked a missense DCLRE1C variant to TCR beta V- and J-gene trimming. Rarity held for most TCR sequences, but there were some public TCRs that occurred in many donors.

A word on this clone: Its antigen is as yet unknown. Other nucleotide sequences in the sample specify the same CDR3.

This CDR3 contains 14 residues. Trimming removed 2 bases from V and 1 base from J, with 7 bases in between. CDR1 is MNHEY, CDR2 SMNVEV, per germline (reference sequence). 60 Vbeta and 13 Jbeta primers were used in PCR. The method was immunoSEQ multiplex PCR; TCRdb's version includes in-frame clones alone and lacks a portion of them. The sample has some 180,000 clones, 70% to 80% seen once; the top ten hold about 3%. The TCR sequence derives from a male donor in good health and CMV-seronegative. Sequenced material: PBMCs. The J gene is TRBJ2-3, the V gene TRBV27; maybe TRBD1 (5 bases). In nucleotides, the CDR3 is TGTGCCAGCAGTTTAGGACAAGGCACAGATACGCAGTATTTT. Translated, it gives CASSLGQGTDTQYF.